This T cell receptor (beta chain) was captured in a study of T cells in Graves' hyperthyroidism and ophthalmopathy. This clonotype was counted at least ten times. Its antigen is not known. CDR1 is MDHEN, CDR2 SYDVKM, per germline. V lost 7 bases, J lost 2 bases, and 23 bases lay in between. CDR3 size: 17 residues. Newly diagnosed patients aged 18 to 65 had hyperthyroidism of under 2 months' duration. Amplification targeted TCR beta CDR3 regions from RNA transcripts. During a first-round RT-PCR of the TCR CDR3, the HTBI primer set was used. MiXCR, run by TCRdb on the multiplex PCR reads, gives a single entry per CDR3 protein. There are hundreds of thousands of distinct CDR3 sequences in the sample; under 15% occur only once, and around 9.2% lies in the top ten. Study observations and caveats: Most clonotypes that expanded in the thyroid above 0.001 also showed up in blood.

The chain couples TRBV28 to TRBJ1-1; D is perhaps TRBD1 (5 bases). The specimen sequenced was blood. The receptor's source is a woman in her late teens or twenties with Graves' hyperthyroidism. Here the CDR3 reads CASTILVPGLGNTEAFF. CDR3 DNA sequence: TGTGCCAGCACAATTCTCGTCCCAGGGTTGGGTAACACTGAAGCTTTCTTT.